The clone carrying this T cell receptor beta chain was observed at least ten times. Its target is unknown. The data were obtained in a study of CD8 T cells in ankylosing spondylitis. Study outcomes and limitations: Seemingly distinctive of ankylosing spondylitis blood was a TCR beta motif formed by eight highly homologous variants.

The TCR beta libraries were generated through quantitative 5'-RACE incorporating molecular barcodes. TCRdb re-derived calls from the 5' RACE reads in MiXCR, one entry per CDR3 protein. Of approximately 250,000 distinct CDR3 sequences in the sample, approximately 30% were seen once. The trim removed 6 bases at V and 3 bases at J, leaving 5 bases unmatched. The CDR3 has 13 amino acids. The source of this sequence is a male donor with ankylosing spondylitis or in good health (not recorded which). V and J are TRBV12-3 or TRBV12-4 and TRBJ2-7, with 7 nucleotides matching TRBD1. Material for sequencing was blood, either unsorted or a sorted T cell fraction (not recorded which). In DNA, the CDR3 is TGTGCCAGCAGCCCCCGGGACAGCTACGAGCAGTACTTC. This encodes CASSPRDSYEQYF.